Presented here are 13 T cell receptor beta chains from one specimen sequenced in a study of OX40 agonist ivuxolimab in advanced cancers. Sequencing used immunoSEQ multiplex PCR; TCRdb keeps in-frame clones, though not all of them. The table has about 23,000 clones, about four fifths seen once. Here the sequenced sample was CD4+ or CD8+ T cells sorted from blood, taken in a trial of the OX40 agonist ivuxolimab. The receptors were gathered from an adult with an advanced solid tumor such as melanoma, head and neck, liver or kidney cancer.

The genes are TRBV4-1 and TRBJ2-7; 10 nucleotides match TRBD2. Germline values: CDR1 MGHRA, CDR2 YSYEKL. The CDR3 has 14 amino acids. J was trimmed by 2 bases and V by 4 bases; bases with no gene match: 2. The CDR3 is CASSPSGGTYEQYF. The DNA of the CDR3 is TGCGCCAGCAGCCCTAGCGGGGGAACCTACGAGCAGTACTTC.

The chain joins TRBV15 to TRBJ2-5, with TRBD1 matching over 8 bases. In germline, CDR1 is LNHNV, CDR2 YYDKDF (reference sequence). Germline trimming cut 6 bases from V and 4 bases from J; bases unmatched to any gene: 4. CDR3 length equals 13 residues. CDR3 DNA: TGTGCCACCAGTCGAGACAGGGGAGAGACCCAGTACTTC. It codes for CATSRDRGETQYF. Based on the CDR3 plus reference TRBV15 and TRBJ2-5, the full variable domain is DAMVIQNPRYQVTQFGKPVTLSCSQTLNHNVMYWYQQKSSQAPKLLFHYYDKDFNNEADTPDNFQSRRPNTSFCFLDIRSPGLGDTAMYLCATSRDRGETQYFGPGTRLLVL.

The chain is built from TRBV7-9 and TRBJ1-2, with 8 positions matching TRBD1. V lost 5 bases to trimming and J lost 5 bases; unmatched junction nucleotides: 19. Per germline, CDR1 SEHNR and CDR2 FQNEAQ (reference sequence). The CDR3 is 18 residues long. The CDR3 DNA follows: TGTGCCAGCAGCCGCGGAAAGTTGGACAGGGCAATCAGGTATGGCTACACCTTC. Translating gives CASSRGKLDRAIRYGYTF.

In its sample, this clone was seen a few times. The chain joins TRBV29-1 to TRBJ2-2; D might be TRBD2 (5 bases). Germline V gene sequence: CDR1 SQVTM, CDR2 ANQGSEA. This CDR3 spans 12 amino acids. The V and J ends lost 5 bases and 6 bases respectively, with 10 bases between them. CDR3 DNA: TGCAGCGTTCCGGGATGGGCCGGGGAGCTGTTTTTT. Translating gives CSVPGWAGELFF.

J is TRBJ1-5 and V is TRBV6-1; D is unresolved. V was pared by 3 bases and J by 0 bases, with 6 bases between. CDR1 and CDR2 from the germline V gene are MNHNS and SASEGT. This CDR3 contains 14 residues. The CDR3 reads CASSDQNSNQPQHF. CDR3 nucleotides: TGTGCCAGCAGTGATCAGAATAGCAATCAGCCCCAGCATTTT.

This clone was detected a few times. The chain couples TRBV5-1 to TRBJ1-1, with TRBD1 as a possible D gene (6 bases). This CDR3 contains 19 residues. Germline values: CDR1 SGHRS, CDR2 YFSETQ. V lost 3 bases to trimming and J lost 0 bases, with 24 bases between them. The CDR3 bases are TGCGCCAGCAGCTCGCTGGGGGCAGGGACCTTATCTATGAACACTGAAGCTTTCTTT. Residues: CASSSLGAGTLSMNTEAFF.

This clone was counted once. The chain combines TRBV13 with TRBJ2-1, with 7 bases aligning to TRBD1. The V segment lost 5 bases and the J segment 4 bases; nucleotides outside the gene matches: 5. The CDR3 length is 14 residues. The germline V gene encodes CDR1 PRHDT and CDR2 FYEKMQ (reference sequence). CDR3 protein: CASSRRDRYNEQFF. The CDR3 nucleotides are TGTGCCAGCAGCCGCCGGGACAGATACAATGAGCAGTTCTTC.

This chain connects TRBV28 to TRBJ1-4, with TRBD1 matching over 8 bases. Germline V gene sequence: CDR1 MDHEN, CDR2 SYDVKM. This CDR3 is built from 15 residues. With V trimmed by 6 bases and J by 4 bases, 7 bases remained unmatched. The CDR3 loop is CASRRLRGLNEKLFF. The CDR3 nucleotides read TGTGCCAGCAGGCGGCTCAGGGGGCTTAATGAAAAACTGTTTTTT.

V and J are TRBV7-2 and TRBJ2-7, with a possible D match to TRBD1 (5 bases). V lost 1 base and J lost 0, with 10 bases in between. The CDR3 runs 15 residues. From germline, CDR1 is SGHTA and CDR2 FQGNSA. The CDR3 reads CASSLVSQGSYEQYF. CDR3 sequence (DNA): TGTGCCAGCAGCTTAGTCTCCCAGGGCTCCTACGAGCAGTACTTC.

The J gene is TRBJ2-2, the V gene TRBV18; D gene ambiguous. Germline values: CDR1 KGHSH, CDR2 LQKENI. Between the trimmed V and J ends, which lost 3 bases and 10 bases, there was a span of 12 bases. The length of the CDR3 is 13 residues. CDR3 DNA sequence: TGTGCCAGCTCACCCCTAAGGGCGGAGGAGCTGTTTTTT. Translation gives CASSPLRAEELFF.

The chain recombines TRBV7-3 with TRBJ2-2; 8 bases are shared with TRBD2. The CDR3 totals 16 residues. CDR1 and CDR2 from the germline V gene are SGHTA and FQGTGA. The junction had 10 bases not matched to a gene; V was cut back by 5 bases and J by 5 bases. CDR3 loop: CASSLGGTRGTGELFF. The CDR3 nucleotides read TGTGCCAGCAGCCTAGGGGGGACTAGAGGGACCGGGGAGCTGTTTTTT. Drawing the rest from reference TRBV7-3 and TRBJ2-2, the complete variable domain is GAGVSQTPSNKVTEKGKYVELRCDPISGHTALYWYRQSLGQGPEFLIYFQGTGAADDSGLPNDRFFAVRPEGSVSTLKIQRTERGDSAVYLCASSLGGTRGTGELFFGEGSRLTVL.

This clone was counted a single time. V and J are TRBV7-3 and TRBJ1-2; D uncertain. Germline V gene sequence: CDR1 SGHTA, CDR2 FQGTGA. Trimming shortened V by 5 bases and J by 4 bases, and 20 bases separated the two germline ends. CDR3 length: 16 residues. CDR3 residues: CASSPAPGADSYGYTF. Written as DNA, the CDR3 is TGTGCCAGCAGCCCAGCGCCAGGAGCGGATAGCTATGGCTACACCTTC.

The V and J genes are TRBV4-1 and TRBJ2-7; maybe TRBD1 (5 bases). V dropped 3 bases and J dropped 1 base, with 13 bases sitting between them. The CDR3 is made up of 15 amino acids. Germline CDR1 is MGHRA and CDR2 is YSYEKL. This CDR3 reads CASSHLREGSYEQYF. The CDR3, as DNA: TGCGCCAGCAGCCACCTCAGGGAAGGATCCTACGAGCAGTACTTC.